This passage covers 23 T cell receptor beta chains from one sample sequenced in a study of blood T cell repertoires in COVID-19 (dated by TCRdb to the early 2020s). The protocol used for the library was the immunoSEQ multiplex PCR assay. In TCRdb, the immuneACCESS table is reduced to in-frame sequences with V and J assigned. These tables do not hold every clone; where another copy was compared, an unresolved V gene accounts for under half, and the others remain unexplained. The sample table holds 110,000 to 150,000 clones, of which around 89% were seen once. Around 2.9% of the sample rests with the top ten. Sequenced sample: peripheral blood. The origin of the receptors is a man between 60 and 75 years old with active or convalescent COVID-19.

V usage is TRBV7-3 and J usage is TRBJ2-3, with D tentatively TRBD1 (5 bases). This CDR3 comprises 13 residues. Germline V gene lookup returns CDR1 SGHTA and CDR2 FQGTGA. Trimming shortened V by 6 bases and J by 6 bases, and 13 bases separated the two germline ends. As DNA, the CDR3 is TGTGCCAGCAGGGTGGCAGGGATCGATACGCAGTATTTT. Protein product: CASRVAGIDTQYF.

This clone was counted only a few times. This chain links TRBV6-4 with TRBJ2-2; perhaps TRBD1 as D (7 bases). The CDR3 runs 15 residues. The V gene lost 3 bases and the J gene lost 3 bases, with 11 bases spanning the gap. Germline values: CDR1 MRHNA, CDR2 SNTAGT. CDR3 region: CASSDTGEDTGELFF. The CDR3 bases are TGTGCCAGCAGTGATACAGGGGAGGACACCGGGGAGCTGTTTTTT.

This chain links TRBV27 with TRBJ1-2, with D perhaps matching TRBD1 (6 bases). V was pared by 5 bases and J by 4 bases, with 14 bases between. Germline CDR1 is MNHEY and CDR2 is SMNVEV (reference sequence). The CDR3 has 14 residues. The CDR3: CASSPQGSGYGYTF. Here the CDR3 DNA reads TGTGCCAGCAGTCCACAGGGTAGTGGCTATGGCTACACCTTC.

This clone has a single count. The J gene is TRBJ2-7, the V gene TRBV9, with 7 bases aligning to TRBD1. Trimming at V came to 4 bases and at J to 1 base, leaving 2 bases not matched to a gene. Germline V lookup: CDR1 SGDLS, CDR2 YYNGEE. This CDR3 has 13 amino acids. The chain's CDR3 is CASSMTGSYEQYF. In DNA form, the CDR3 reads TGTGCCAGCAGCATGACAGGGTCCTACGAGCAGTACTTC.

The chain combines TRBV4-3 with TRBJ1-2; a weak D match, TRBD1 (5 bases). Germline V gene sequence: CDR1 LGHNA, CDR2 YSLEER. The ends were cut back, 4 bases at V and 3 bases at J, with 15 bases in the middle. The CDR3 is 15 residues long. CDR3 amino acids: CASSPSGAGDYGYTF. In DNA form, the CDR3 reads TGCGCCAGCAGCCCATCTGGGGCAGGTGACTATGGCTACACCTTC.

The chain employs TRBV4-3 and TRBJ1-2; a possible D gene is TRBD1 (5 bases). CDR1 and CDR2 (germline): LGHNA, YSLEER. The CDR3 length is 15 residues. Trimming cost V 0 bases and J 5 bases, with 13 bases left between them. CDR3 nucleotides: TGCGCCAGCAGCCAAGATCCCTGGACATCGTATGGCTACACCTTC. This encodes CASSQDPWTSYGYTF.

This rearrangement joins TRBV11-2 to TRBJ1-1, with 7 bases fitting TRBD1. The germline gives CDR1 SGHAT, CDR2 FQNNGV. The CDR3 is 14 residues long. J was trimmed by 5 bases and V by 5 bases; bases with no gene match: 8. The CDR3 DNA sequence: TGTGCCAGCAGCGTGCAGGGGGTATTGACTGAAGCTTTCTTT. It translates to CASSVQGVLTEAFF. Looking up the rest from reference TRBV11-2 and TRBJ1-1 gives the full variable domain: EAGVAQSPRYKIIEKRQSVAFWCNPISGHATLYWYQQILGQGPKLLIQFQNNGVVDDSQLPKDRFSAERLKGVDSTLKIQPAKLEDSAVYLCASSVQGVLTEAFFGQGTRLTVV.

The chain has TRBV28 and TRBJ1-2; perhaps TRBD1 as D (6 bases). Germline V CDR1 and CDR2: MDHEN, SYDVKM. V gave up 5 bases and J gave up 5 bases, with 12 bases separating them. This CDR3 is 13 amino acids long. CDR3 region: CASSPPGEYGYTF. CDR3 sequence (DNA): TGTGCCAGCAGTCCCCCAGGGGAATATGGCTACACCTTC.

The rearrangement uses TRBV9 and TRBJ1-4; tentative D call: TRBD1 (5 bases). The V end was cut by 2 bases, the J end by 5 bases, with 13 bases between. This CDR3 has 15 residues. CDR1 SGDLS and CDR2 YYNGEE come from the germline V gene. The CDR3 loop reads CASSVGGVQNEKLFF. The DNA of the CDR3 is TGTGCCAGCAGCGTCGGGGGGGTACAGAATGAAAAACTGTTTTTT.

J is TRBJ2-3 and V is TRBV2; D uncertain. This CDR3 has 14 residues. Trimming pared 3 bases from V and 1 base from J, leaving 8 bases between. CDR1 is SNHLY and CDR2 is FYNNEI in the germline V gene. The chain's CDR3 is CASSELSRTDTQYF. DNA for the CDR3: TGTGCCAGCAGTGAGTTGAGCCGCACAGATACGCAGTATTTT.

V is TRBV18 and J is TRBJ1-4; a possible D gene is TRBD1 (6 bases). The CDR3 is made up of 14 amino acids. Germline CDR1 and CDR2: KGHSH and LQKENI. Trimming cost V 3 bases and J 2 bases, with 7 bases left between them. The CDR3: CASSPRGTNEKLFF. CDR3 DNA sequence: TGTGCCAGCTCACCCAGGGGTACTAATGAAAAACTGTTTTTT.

The chain is built from TRBV9 and TRBJ1-6, with 7 bases fitting TRBD1. The length of the CDR3 is 16 residues. V lost 4 bases, J lost 4 bases, and 8 bases stayed unmatched. Germline-derived CDR1 and CDR2 are SGDLS and YYNGEE. CDR3 loop: CASSPNRGDYNSPLHF. The DNA for the CDR3 is TGTGCCAGCAGCCCTAACAGGGGAGATTATAATTCACCCCTCCACTTT.

This chain links TRBV10-3 with TRBJ1-6; D gene uncertain. The CDR3 contains 15 residues. Trimming shortened V by 7 bases and J by 4 bases, and 14 bases separated the two germline ends. Germline V gene data show CDR1 as ENHRY and CDR2 as SYGVKD. CDR3 nucleotides: TGTGCCATCAAATCCGCTGTTAGTTATAATTCACCCCTCCACTTT. Its protein product is CAIKSAVSYNSPLHF.

The chain combines TRBV6-5 with TRBJ1-3; D ambiguous. CDR3 size: 13 residues. CDR1 and CDR2 (germline): MNHEY, SVGAGI. V was pared by 10 bases and J by 0 bases, with 10 bases between. CDR3 sequence (DNA): TGTGCCACCAGGAGCGGCTCTGGAAACACCATATATTTT. Residues: CATRSGSGNTIYF.

The chain is built from TRBV6-2 or TRBV6-3 and TRBJ2-2; 9 nucleotides match TRBD2. The CDR3 runs to 16 residues. Germline assignment: CDR1 MNHEY and CDR2 SVGEGT. Germline trimming cut 5 bases from V and 2 bases from J; bases unmatched to any gene: 6. The CDR3 DNA sequence: TGTGCCAGCAGTAGGTCTAGCGGGACCAACACCGGGGAGCTGTTTTTT. Encoded protein: CASSRSSGTNTGELFF.

This clone was observed a handful of times. This chain joins TRBV28 and TRBJ2-1; TRBD2 matches 8 bases. V gave up 8 bases and J gave up 0 bases; unmatched junction bases: 3. CDR3 length: 14 amino acids. The V gene's germline CDR1 is MDHEN and CDR2 SYDVKM. The CDR3 DNA reads as TGTGCCAGCGAAACTAGCGGCTCCTACAATGAGCAGTTCTTC. It encodes CASETSGSYNEQFF.

V usage is TRBV7-2 and J usage is TRBJ2-1; maybe TRBD2 (5 bases). Per the germline V gene, CDR1 is SGHTA and CDR2 is FQGNSA. CDR3 length: 13 residues. V dropped 0 bases and J dropped 16 bases, with 16 bases sitting between them. CDR3 sequence: CASSLATQAESFF. DNA of the CDR3: TGTGCCAGCAGCTTAGCGACTCAAGCGGAGTCTTTCTTC.

V gene TRBV9 combines with J gene TRBJ1-4, with 10 bases identical to TRBD1. There are 14 residues in the CDR3. The V gene's germline CDR1 is SGDLS and CDR2 YYNGEE. The V and J ends lost 3 bases and 5 bases, in that order; junction bases with no gene match: 1. The CDR3 nucleotides are TGTGCCAGCAGCGCGGGACAGGGGAATGAAAAACTGTTTTTT. Translated: CASSAGQGNEKLFF.

The chain joins TRBV3-1 (or the pseudogene TRBV3-2) to TRBJ2-2, with TRBD1 matching over 10 bases. This CDR3 has 15 residues. CDR1 is LGHDT, CDR2 YNNKEL, per germline (reference sequence). Trimming cost V 5 bases and J 6 bases; bases outside gene matches: 6. The CDR3 DNA follows: TGTGCCAGCAGCTACCGACAGGGGGCAGCCGGGGAGCTGTTTTTT. Amino acid sequence: CASSYRQGAAGELFF.

This clone was seen just once. The V and J genes are TRBV9 and TRBJ2-2, with TRBD1 matching over 9 bases. J was trimmed by 5 bases and V by 3 bases; bases with no gene match: 11. CDR3 length: 17 residues. Germline V gene sequence: CDR1 SGDLS, CDR2 YYNGEE. This CDR3 is CASSARQGVNGTGELFF. Here the CDR3 DNA reads TGTGCCAGCAGCGCCAGACAGGGGGTGAACGGGACCGGGGAGCTGTTTTTT.

The V call is TRBV19, the J call TRBJ2-1, with 12 bases matching TRBD2. V was clipped by 1 base and J by 7 bases; unmatched bases: 5. CDR1 and CDR2 from the germline V gene are LNHDA and SQIVND (reference sequence). This CDR3 contains 16 residues. CDR3 sequence: CASSIVSSGRGNEQFF. DNA for the CDR3: TGTGCCAGTAGTATAGTTTCTAGCGGGAGGGGAAATGAGCAGTTCTTC.

In its sample, this clone was seen a few times. This sequence joins TRBV27 and TRBJ2-3, with D perhaps TRBD1 (6 bases). This CDR3 spans 15 amino acids. V was shortened by 2 bases and J by 5 bases, with 14 bases between the two germline ends. Germline CDR1 reads MNHEY; CDR2 reads SMNVEV (reference sequence). The CDR3: CASSLIWGRGDTQYF. The CDR3 coding sequence is TGTGCCAGCAGTTTAATCTGGGGGCGAGGAGATACGCAGTATTTT.

J is TRBJ1-1 and V is TRBV7-3; D perhaps matches TRBD1 (6 bases). The CDR3 contains 13 residues. Looked up from germline, CDR1 is SGHTA and CDR2 is FQGTGA. Trimming shortened V by 5 bases and J by 2 bases, and 9 bases separated the two germline ends. The DNA of the CDR3 is TGTGCCAGCAGCCGAGGGACAAACACTGAAGCTTTCTTT. This codes for CASSRGTNTEAFF. Filled out from reference TRBV7-3 and TRBJ1-1, the complete variable domain reads GAGVSQTPSNKVTEKGKYVELRCDPISGHTALYWYRQSLGQGPEFLIYFQGTGAADDSGLPNDRFFAVRPEGSVSTLKIQRTERGDSAVYLCASSRGTNTEAFFGQGTRLTVV.